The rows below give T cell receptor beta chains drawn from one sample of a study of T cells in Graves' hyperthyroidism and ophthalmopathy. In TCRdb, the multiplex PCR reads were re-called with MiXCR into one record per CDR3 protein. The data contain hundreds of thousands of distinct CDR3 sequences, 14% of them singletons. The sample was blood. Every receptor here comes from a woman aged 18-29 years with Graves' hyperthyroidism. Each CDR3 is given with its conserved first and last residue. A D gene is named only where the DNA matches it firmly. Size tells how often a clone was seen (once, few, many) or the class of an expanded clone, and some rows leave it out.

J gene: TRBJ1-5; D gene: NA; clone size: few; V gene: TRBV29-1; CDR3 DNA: TGCAGCGTAGGGAACAGTGGCAATCAGCCCCAGCATTTT; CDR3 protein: CSVGNSGNQPQHF
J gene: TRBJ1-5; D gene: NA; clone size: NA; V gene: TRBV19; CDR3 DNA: TGTGCCACCGGCCGTTGGGGGTCGGGCAATCAGCCCCAGCATTTT; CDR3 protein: CATGRWGSGNQPQHF
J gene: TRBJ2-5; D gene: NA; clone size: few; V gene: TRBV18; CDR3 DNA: TGTGCCAGCTCACCCTCGGCAGGCTTACAAGAGACCCAGTACTTC; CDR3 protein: CASSPSAGLQETQYF
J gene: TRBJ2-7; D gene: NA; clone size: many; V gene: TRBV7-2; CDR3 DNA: TGTGCCAGCAGCACCTTCGGACCGTCAGGCGAGCAGTACTTC; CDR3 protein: CASSTFGPSGEQYF
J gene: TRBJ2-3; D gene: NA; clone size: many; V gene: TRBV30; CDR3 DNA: TGTGCCTGGAGCCTGGGGGCAGATACGCAGTATTTT; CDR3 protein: CAWSLGADTQYF
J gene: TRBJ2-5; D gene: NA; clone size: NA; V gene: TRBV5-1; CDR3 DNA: TGCGCCAGCAGCTTGCCGGATGCGCCCTACTTC; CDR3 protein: CASSLPDAPYF
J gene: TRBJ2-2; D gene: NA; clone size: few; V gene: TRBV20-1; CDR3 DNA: TGCAGTGCTAGATGGCGGGGCAGGGCGAACACCGGGGAGCTGTTTTTT; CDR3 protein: CSARWRGRANTGELFF
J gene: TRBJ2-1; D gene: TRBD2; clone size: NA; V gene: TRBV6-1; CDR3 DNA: TGTGCCAGCAGAGCTCCGGGACTAGCGGGAGCAGATTGGTACAATGAGCAGTTCTTC; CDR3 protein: CASRAPGLAGADWYNEQFF
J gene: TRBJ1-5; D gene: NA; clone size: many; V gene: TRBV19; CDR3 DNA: TGTGCCAGTACCTCCACACCGGATGGCAATCAGCCCCAGCATTTT; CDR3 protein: CASTSTPDGNQPQHF
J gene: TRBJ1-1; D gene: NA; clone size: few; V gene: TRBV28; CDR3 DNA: TGCGCCAGCAGTTTAGCGACAGTTATGAACACTGAAGCTCTCTTT; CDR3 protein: CASSLATVMNTEALF
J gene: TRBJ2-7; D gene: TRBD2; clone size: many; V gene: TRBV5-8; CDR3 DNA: TGTGCCAGCAGCTGGACTAGTTTGCCGACCTACGAGCAGTACTTC; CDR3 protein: CASSWTSLPTYEQYF
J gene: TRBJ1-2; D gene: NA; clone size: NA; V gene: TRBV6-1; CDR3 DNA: TGTGCCAGCAGTTGGACAGACCGGGGTAACTATGGCTACACCTTC; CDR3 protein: CASSWTDRGNYGYTF
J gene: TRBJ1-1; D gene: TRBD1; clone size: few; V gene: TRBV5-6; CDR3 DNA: TGTGCCAGCAGCTTGGAGACAGGGTGGTACACTGAAGCTTTCTTT; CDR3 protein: CASSLETGWYTEAFF
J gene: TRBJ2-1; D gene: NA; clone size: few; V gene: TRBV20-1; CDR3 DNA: TGCAGTGCTAGAGCGGGCGCTCTTCAGTTCTTC; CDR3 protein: CSARAGALQFF
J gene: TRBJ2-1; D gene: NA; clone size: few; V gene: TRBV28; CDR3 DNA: TGTGCCAGCAGTTCGAAGGACAATGAGCAGTTCTTC; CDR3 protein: CASSSKDNEQFF
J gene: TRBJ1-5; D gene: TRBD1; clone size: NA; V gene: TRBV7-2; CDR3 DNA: TGTGCCAGCAGCCTCCGTTGGGACAGCAATAGCAATCAGCCCCAGCATTTT; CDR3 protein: CASSLRWDSNSNQPQHF
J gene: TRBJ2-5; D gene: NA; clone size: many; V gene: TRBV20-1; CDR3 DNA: TGCAGTGCTAGAGAGGGTGACTGGATGGAGACCCAGTACTTC; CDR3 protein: CSAREGDWMETQYF
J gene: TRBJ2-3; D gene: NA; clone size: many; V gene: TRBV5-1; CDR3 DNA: TGCGCCAGCAGCTTTTCCGTAAACGATTCCACAGATACGCAATATTTT; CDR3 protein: CASSFSVNDSTDTQYF
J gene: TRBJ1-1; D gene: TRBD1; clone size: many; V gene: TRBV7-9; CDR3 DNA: TGTGCCAGCAGCTTAGGACAGGGGGCCAGCACTGAAGCTTTCTTT; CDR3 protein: CASSLGQGASTEAFF
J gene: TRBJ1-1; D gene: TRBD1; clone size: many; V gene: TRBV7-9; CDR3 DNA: TGTGCCAGCAGCTTGGGCAGGGGGCTTGGCACTGAAGCTTTCTTT; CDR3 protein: CASSLGRGLGTEAFF
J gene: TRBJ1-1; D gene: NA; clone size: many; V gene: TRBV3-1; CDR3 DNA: TGTGCCAGCAGCCAAGATAGGGGCATGAACACTGAAGCTTTCTTT; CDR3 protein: CASSQDRGMNTEAFF
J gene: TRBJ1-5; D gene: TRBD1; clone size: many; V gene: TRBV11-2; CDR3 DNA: TGTGCCAGCAGCCTGGCACAGGGGGCAGGTCAGCCCCAGCATTTT; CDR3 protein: CASSLAQGAGQPQHF
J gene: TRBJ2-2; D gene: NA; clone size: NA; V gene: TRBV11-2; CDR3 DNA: TGTGCCAGCAGCCCCCTGCGGGGGAACACCGGGGAGCTGTTTTTT; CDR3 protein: CASSPLRGNTGELFF
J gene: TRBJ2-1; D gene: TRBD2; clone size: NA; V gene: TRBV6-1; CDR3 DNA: TGTGCCAGCACCCTAGGGCGGGGGTTTATCGGTACTAGCGGAATAGTCAATGAGCAGTTCTTC; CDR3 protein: CASTLGRGFIGTSGIVNEQFF
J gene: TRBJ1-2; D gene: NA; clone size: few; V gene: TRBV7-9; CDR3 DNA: TGTGCCAGCAGCCCGTCGGCAAGGGTGGGCTATGGCTACACCTTC; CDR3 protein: CASSPSARVGYGYTF
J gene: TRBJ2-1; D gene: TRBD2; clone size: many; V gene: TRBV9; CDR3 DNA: TGTGCCAGCAGCGCAAGTAGCGGGAGATCCTACAATGAGCAGTTCTTC; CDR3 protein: CASSASSGRSYNEQFF
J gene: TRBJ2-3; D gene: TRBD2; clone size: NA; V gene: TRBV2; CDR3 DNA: TGTGCCAGCAGTGATGCTAGCGGGGGCGGCGCCACAGATACGCAGTATTTT; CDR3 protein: CASSDASGGGATDTQYF
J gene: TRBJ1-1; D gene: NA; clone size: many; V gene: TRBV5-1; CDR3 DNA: TGTGCCAGCAGTTTCCCCTCCGGGACTGAAGCTTTCTTT; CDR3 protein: CASSFPSGTEAFF
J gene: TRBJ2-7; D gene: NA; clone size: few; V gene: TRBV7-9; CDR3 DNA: TGTGCCAGCAGTTCCTTGGCGGCGGGATACTACGAGCAGTACTTC; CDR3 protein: CASSSLAAGYYEQYF
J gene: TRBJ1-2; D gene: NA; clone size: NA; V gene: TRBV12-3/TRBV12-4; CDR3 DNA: TGTGCCAGCAGTTCCCACCCTATAGACTATGGCTACACCTTC; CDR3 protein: CASSSHPIDYGYTF
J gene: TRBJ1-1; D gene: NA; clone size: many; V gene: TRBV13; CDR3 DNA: TGTGCCAGCAGCTTAGTATCCGGCTACGAGGGTAACACTGAAGCTTTCTTT; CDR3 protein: CASSLVSGYEGNTEAFF
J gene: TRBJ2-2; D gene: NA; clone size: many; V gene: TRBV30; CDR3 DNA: TGTGCCTGGAGGACCGGGCAGACCGGGGAGCTGTTTTTT; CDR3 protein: CAWRTGQTGELFF
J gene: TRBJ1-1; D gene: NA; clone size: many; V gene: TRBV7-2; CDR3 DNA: TGTGCCAGCAGCCCGTCCTCGGGGATGAACACTGAAGCTTTCTTT; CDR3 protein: CASSPSSGMNTEAFF
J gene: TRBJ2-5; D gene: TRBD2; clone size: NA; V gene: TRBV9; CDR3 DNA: TGTGCCAGCAGCGACCGGACTAGCGGGAGCGAGACCCAGTACTTC; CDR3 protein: CASSDRTSGSETQYF
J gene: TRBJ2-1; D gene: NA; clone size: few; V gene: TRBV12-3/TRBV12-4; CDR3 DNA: TGTGCCAGCACTCTGAAAGGTCGCCATGAGCAGTTCTTC; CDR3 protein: CASTLKGRHEQFF
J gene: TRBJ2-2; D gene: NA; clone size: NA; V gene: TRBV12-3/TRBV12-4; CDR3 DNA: TGTGCCAGCAGCAATAACAGGTTCCCCAGGGACACCGGGGAGCTGTTTTTT; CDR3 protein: CASSNNRFPRDTGELFF
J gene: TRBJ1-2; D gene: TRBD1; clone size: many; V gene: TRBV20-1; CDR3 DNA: TGCAGTGCTAGGGACAGGCGCGGGGTTTTGGGCTACACCTTC; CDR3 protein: CSARDRRGVLGYTF
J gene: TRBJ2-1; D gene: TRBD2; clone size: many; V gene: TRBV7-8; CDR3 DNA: TGTGCCAGCAGCCCCGGGGGGACTAGCGGGAGGGTTGAGCAGTTCTTC; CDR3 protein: CASSPGGTSGRVEQFF
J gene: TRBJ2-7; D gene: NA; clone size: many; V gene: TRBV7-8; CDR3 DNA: TGTGCCAGCAGCTTACCAGGGCACGAGCAGTACTTC; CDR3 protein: CASSLPGHEQYF
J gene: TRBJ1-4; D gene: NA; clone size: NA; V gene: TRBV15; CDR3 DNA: TGTGCCACCAGCAGAGAGGACGGTATTGAAAAACTGTTTTTT; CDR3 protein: CATSREDGIEKLFF
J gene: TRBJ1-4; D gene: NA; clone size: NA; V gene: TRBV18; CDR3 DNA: TGTGCCAGCTCACAGGGCCTAAATGAAAAACTGTTTTTT; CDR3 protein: CASSQGLNEKLFF
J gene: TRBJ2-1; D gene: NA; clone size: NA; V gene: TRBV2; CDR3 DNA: TGTGCCTGTTTCCTAGCTGGAGGGAGCTCCTACAATGAGCAGTTCTTC; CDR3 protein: CACFLAGGSSYNEQFF